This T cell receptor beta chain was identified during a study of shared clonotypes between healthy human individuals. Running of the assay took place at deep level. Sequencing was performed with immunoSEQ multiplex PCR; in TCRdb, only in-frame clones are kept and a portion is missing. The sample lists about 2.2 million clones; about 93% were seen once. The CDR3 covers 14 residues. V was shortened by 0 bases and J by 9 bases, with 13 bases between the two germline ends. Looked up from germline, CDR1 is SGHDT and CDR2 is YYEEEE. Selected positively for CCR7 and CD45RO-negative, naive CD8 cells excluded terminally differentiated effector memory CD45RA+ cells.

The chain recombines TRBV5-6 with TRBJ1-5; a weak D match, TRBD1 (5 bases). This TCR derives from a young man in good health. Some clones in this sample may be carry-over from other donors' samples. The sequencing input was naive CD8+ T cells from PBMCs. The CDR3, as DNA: TGTGCCAGCAGCTTGGGGGACGGAGGGAGGCCCCAGCATTTT. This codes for CASSLGDGGRPQHF. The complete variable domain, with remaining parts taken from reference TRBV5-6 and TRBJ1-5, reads DAGVTQSPTHLIKTRGQQVTLRCSPKSGHDTVSWYQQALGQGPQFIFQYYEEEERQRGNFPDRFSGHQFPNYSSELNVNALLLGDSALYLCASSLGDGGRPQHFGDGTRLSIL.